This record covers a single T cell receptor beta chain. This entry belongs to a study of blood T cell repertoires in COVID-19. On the study more broadly: Nucleic acid was either cDNA or gDNA, and it came from T cells, B-cell-depleted T cells, or PBMCs.

J gave up 3 bases and V 4 bases, and 13 bases lay outside the gene matches. Germline CDR1 and CDR2: SGDLS and YYNGEE. This CDR3 is 18 amino acids long. Original methodology: Cell counts per sample came from amplifying reference gene primers. Using immunoSEQ multiplex PCR, the repertoire was profiled, and TCRdb retains in-frame clones only, with some absent. D and trimming come from the DNA, and the V and J calls and clone size come from that table. Among about 360,000 clones listed, around 87% were seen once. The receptor comes from a human donor in a cohort sampled during active COVID-19. This chain uses TRBV9 with TRBJ2-4; 10 bases align to TRBD2. Material for sequencing was peripheral blood. The CDR3 protein is CASSPRGASGGDKNIQYF. The DNA of the CDR3 is TGTGCCAGCAGCCCCCGCGGGGCTAGCGGGGGAGACAAAAACATTCAGTACTTC.